The 6 T cell receptor beta chains below all came from one sample that was sequenced in a study of T cells of healthy individuals. Each CDR3 protein is one row after TCRdb ran MiXCR on the 5' RACE reads. The sample holds 60,000 to 80,000 distinct CDR3 sequences, 15% to 20% seen once. The receptor source for this set is a human donor in good health.

The chain links TRBV29-1 to TRBJ2-7; 10 nucleotides match TRBD1. CDR1 and CDR2 from the germline V gene are SQVTM and ANQGSEA. The V and J ends lost 7 bases and 2 bases, in that order; junction bases with no gene match: 2. CDR3 length: 12 residues. In nucleotides, the CDR3 is TGCAGCGGGGGACAGGGGACCTACGAGCAGTACTTC. Translating gives CSGGQGTYEQYF.

Worth noting for this clonotype: One base away lies a much larger clone, so this may be a sequencing read error. The chain is built from TRBV27 and TRBJ1-3; D is possibly TRBD1 (6 bases). The germline gives CDR1 MNHEY, CDR2 SMNVEV (reference sequence). This CDR3 has 18 amino acids. The DNA for the CDR3 is TGTGCCAGCAGTTTAAGGGGTCAGGGGAGTAGCTCTGGAAACACCTTATATTTT. As protein: CASSLRGQGSSSGNTLYF.

The table lists this clonotype with many counts. The genes are TRBV21-1 and TRBJ2-2. TRBV21-1 constitutes a pseudogene. This CDR3 contains 10 residues. CDR3 sequence: CATLTGELFF. The DNA of the CDR3 is TGTGCCACCCTTACCGGGGAGCTGTTTTTT.

This clonotype was counted at least ten times. This chain links TRBV4-1 with TRBJ2-7, with TRBD2 matching 9 bases. Germline values: CDR1 MGHRA, CDR2 YSYEKL. The CDR3 length is 18 residues. With 0 bases clipped from V and 1 base from J, the junction kept 10 bases outside the gene matches. The CDR3 region is CASSQEGWGAGGSYEQYF. CDR3 in DNA: TGCGCCAGCAGCCAAGAAGGGTGGGGAGCGGGGGGATCCTACGAGCAGTACTTC.

This clonotype appeared a few times. This chain uses TRBV20-1 with TRBJ1-1, with a weak D call TRBD1 (6 bases). Trimming took off 1 base at V and 11 bases at J, with 14 bases between the two ends. The CDR3 runs to 12 residues. Germline-derived CDR1 and CDR2 are DFQATT and SNEGSKA (reference sequence). CDR3 DNA sequence: TGCAGTGCTAGAGGGTCGTTGGGGGGCGCTTTCTTT. Its protein product is CSARGSLGGAFF.

This clonotype occurred many times. This chain uses TRBV9 with TRBJ2-2; no clear D. Trimming shortened V by 4 bases and J by 4 bases, and 8 bases separated the two germline ends. This CDR3 is 13 amino acids long. Germline lookup yields CDR1 SGDLS and CDR2 YYNGEE. The CDR3 loop is CASSSGPTGELFF. As DNA, the CDR3 is TGTGCCAGCAGCTCAGGACCCACCGGGGAGCTGTTTTTT.